The clone carrying this TCR beta chain was observed at least ten times. The antigen remains unidentified. The sample comes from a study of identical twins. Trimming took 6 bases from V and 8 from J; bases not matched to a gene: 15. CDR3 length: 15 amino acids. The germline gives CDR1 SNHLY, CDR2 FYNNEI. The authors used template switching to add a universal primer site and gave cDNA unique molecular identifiers. TCRdb recomputed calls from the 5' RACE reads with MiXCR, one row per CDR3 protein. The repertoire consists of hundreds of thousands of distinct CDR3 sequences, with 8.5% to 9% occurring once and the leading ten covering around 0.95%. Findings of the study overall: Recombination models fit unrelated individuals' TCR alpha sharing but underestimated twins'. When twins shared out-of-frame alpha sequences, those sequences had excess low generation probability.

This sample was also put to use in a study of yellow fever vaccine responses in identical twins.

Sequencing was done on a sample of PBMCs. This TCR came from a woman aged 18 to 35 in good health. The rearrangement uses TRBV2 and TRBJ1-2, with 7 bases matching TRBD1. The CDR3 nucleotides read TGTGCCAGCAGGGAACCGGACAGGCCCTCTAGGGGCTACACCTTC. Translating gives CASREPDRPSRGYTF. The full variable domain, rest sourced from reference TRBV2 and TRBJ1-2, is EPEVTQTPSHQVTQMGQEVILRCVPISNHLYFYWYRQILGQKVEFLVSFYNNEISEKSEIFDDQFSVERPDGSNFTLKIRSTKLEDSAMYFCASREPDRPSRGYTFGSGTRLTVV.